Below, 31 T cell receptor beta chains from the same sample are listed, as sequenced in a study of blood T cell repertoires in COVID-19. Profiled with immunoSEQ multiplex PCR; TCRdb holds only in-frame clones, not every one. The repertoire consists of 200,000 to 250,000 clones, with roughly 80% occurring once and the leading ten covering nearly 9%. Material for sequencing was peripheral blood. The origin of the receptors is an elderly man with acute or convalescent COVID-19.

CDR3 region: CASSPGTRPTYGYTF. In DNA, the CDR3 is TGTGCCAGCAGCCCCGGGACTCGTCCTACCTATGGCTACACCTTC. The chain has TRBV6-4 and TRBJ1-2; D perhaps matches TRBD1 (5 bases). Germline values: CDR1 MRHNA, CDR2 SNTAGT. The CDR3 is 15 amino acids. Trimming stripped 6 bases from V and 4 bases from J, with 18 bases between.

CDR3 sequence reads: CASSFLGTGGTEAFF. In DNA form, the CDR3 reads TGTGCCAGCAGTTTTCTAGGGACAGGAGGAACTGAAGCTTTCTTT. The chain employs TRBV27 and TRBJ1-1; 8 bases are a match to TRBD1. V trimming: 3 bases; J trimming: 5 bases; junction bases outside the gene matches: 8. CDR1 and CDR2 (germline): MNHEY, SMNVEV (reference sequence). This CDR3 comprises 15 residues.

The genes are TRBV3-1 (or the pseudogene TRBV3-2) and TRBJ1-6, with D uncertain. The germline gives CDR1 LGHDT, CDR2 YNNKEL (reference sequence). The ends were cut back, 1 base at V and 8 bases at J, with 6 bases in the middle. CDR3 length: 13 amino acids. CDR3 nucleotide sequence: TGTGCCAGCAGCCAAGTGAGGGATTCACCCCTCCACTTT. This codes for CASSQVRDSPLHF.

The J gene is TRBJ2-7, the V gene TRBV7-9; 7 bases align to TRBD2. The CDR3 covers 13 residues. Germline CDR1 and CDR2: SEHNR and FQNEAQ (reference sequence). The CDR3 protein is CAVGRGSTYEQYF. For the CDR3, the DNA is TGTGCTGTGGGGCGGGGGTCCACCTACGAGCAGTACTTC.

The chain is built from TRBV6-5 and TRBJ1-1; tentative D call: TRBD1 (6 bases). The CDR3 consists of 14 residues. CDR1 is MNHEY and CDR2 is SVGAGI in the germline V gene. Trimming shortened V by 0 bases and J by 5 bases, and 10 bases separated the two germline ends. CDR3 nucleotides: TGTGCCAGCAGTTACTCGGGGGCGAGGACTGAAGCTTTCTTT. Translation: CASSYSGARTEAFF.

The chain is built from TRBV3-1 (or the pseudogene TRBV3-2) and TRBJ2-5; D possibly corresponds to TRBD2 (5 bases). V lost 0 bases, J lost 2 bases, and 10 bases lay in between. The CDR3 spans 15 residues. Germline assignment: CDR1 LGHDT and CDR2 YNNKEL (reference sequence). CDR3 sequence: CASSQDTIAQETQYF. Here the CDR3 DNA reads TGTGCCAGCAGCCAAGATACAATAGCGCAAGAGACCCAGTACTTC.

The V and J genes are TRBV7-2 and TRBJ2-1; possible D gene TRBD2, 5 bases. The germline CDR1 and CDR2 sequences are SGHTA and FQGNSA. The CDR3 is 17 amino acids. The ends were cut back, 1 base at V and 3 bases at J, with 16 bases in the middle. CDR3 sequence reads: CASSLGGLAIIYNEQFF. For the CDR3, the DNA is TGTGCCAGCAGCTTAGGAGGCCTAGCCATTATCTACAATGAGCAGTTCTTC.

The V and J genes are TRBV24-1 and TRBJ2-3; tentatively, D is TRBD2 (7 bases). Between the trimmed V and J ends, which lost 4 bases and 2 bases, there was a span of 12 bases. This CDR3 contains 15 residues. Germline V gene data show CDR1 as KGHDR and CDR2 as SFDVKD. The CDR3 DNA reads TGTGCCACCAGTGAACGGGGGGCCCTCACAGATACGCAGTATTTT. Its translation is CATSERGALTDTQYF.

The V gene is TRBV27, the J gene TRBJ2-3, with 7 bases that match TRBD1. The CDR3 is made up of 16 amino acids. From germline, CDR1 is MNHEY and CDR2 SMNVEV (reference sequence). The trim removed 10 bases at V and 5 bases at J, leaving 18 bases unmatched. Here the CDR3 DNA reads TGTGCCACCAGGTTGGACAGGTCGGGTGCTCTAGATACGCAGTATTTT. It yields the protein CATRLDRSGALDTQYF.

The chain combines TRBV6-6 with TRBJ2-6; D remains unclear. Germline V CDR1 and CDR2: MNHNY, SVGAGI (reference sequence). V was cut by 2 bases and J by 0 bases, with 5 bases left in between. This CDR3 comprises 15 residues. Here the CDR3 reads CASSYEASGANVLTF. The CDR3 region has the DNA TGTGCCAGCAGTTACGAAGCCTCTGGGGCCAACGTCCTGACTTTC.

The genes are TRBV6-6 and TRBJ2-3; a weak D match, TRBD1 (5 bases). Germline assignment: CDR1 MNHNY and CDR2 SVGAGI (reference sequence). V lost 0 bases and J 5 bases, leaving 9 bases between the germline ends. The CDR3 totals 14 residues. DNA for the CDR3: TGTGCCAGCAGTTACTCTACAGGTAGAGATACGCAGTATTTT. Protein: CASSYSTGRDTQYF.

The chain has TRBV5-1 and TRBJ2-3; 11 bases map to TRBD2. Germline V gene sequence: CDR1 SGHRS, CDR2 YFSETQ. CDR3 length equals 15 residues. V was pared by 4 bases and J by 3 bases, with 4 bases of the junction left unmatched. The CDR3 is CASSLSGGATDTQYF. In DNA, the CDR3 is TGCGCCAGCAGCCTTAGCGGGGGGGCGACAGATACGCAGTATTTT.

This clone has only a few counts. The chain is built from TRBV18 and TRBJ1-1, with TRBD1 matching 7 bases. The ends lost 3 bases at V and 8 bases at J; junction bases unmatched: 6. The V gene's germline CDR1 is KGHSH and CDR2 LQKENI. The CDR3 is made up of 13 amino acids. This CDR3 reads CASSPGQTREAFF. The CDR3 region has the DNA TGTGCCAGCTCACCGGGACAGACGCGCGAAGCTTTCTTT.

This clone was counted a few times. The V and J genes are TRBV5-1 and TRBJ1-4, with 9 positions matching TRBD1. This CDR3 comprises 15 residues. CDR1 is SGHRS, CDR2 YFSETQ, per germline. J gave up 4 bases and V 6 bases, and 7 bases lay outside the gene matches. The CDR3 spells CASIAGTGLNEKLFF. For the CDR3, the DNA is TGCGCCAGCATAGCGGGGACAGGGCTTAATGAAAAACTGTTTTTT.

The rearrangement uses TRBV18 and TRBJ1-4; 8 bases are a match to TRBD1. V lost 5 bases and J lost 8; bases outside the gene matches: 7. CDR3 length: 14 amino acids. CDR1 and CDR2 (germline): KGHSH, LQKENI. CDR3 residues: CASSSDRDGEKLFF. The DNA for the CDR3 is TGTGCCAGCTCATCGGACAGGGATGGGGAAAAACTGTTTTTT.

The gene calls are TRBV5-4 and TRBJ2-7; 10 bases fit TRBD2. Trimming removed 4 bases from V and 4 bases from J; junction bases left unmatched: 11. This CDR3 has 16 residues. Germline V gene sequence: CDR1 SGHNT, CDR2 YYREEE (reference sequence). The DNA for the CDR3 is TGTGCCAGCAGCGCTCTAGCGGGGGCCGCTAGGTACGAGCAGTACTTC. Residues: CASSALAGAARYEQYF.

This sequence joins TRBV6-5 and TRBJ2-7; 10 positions agree with TRBD1. Per germline, CDR1 MNHEY and CDR2 SVGAGI. Losses at the gene ends were 6 bases for V and 4 bases for J; bases not matched to a gene: 6. The CDR3 loop spans 14 amino acids. In DNA form, the CDR3 reads TGTGCCAGCAGGCCCAGGGACAGGGGATACGAGCAGTACTTC. As protein: CASRPRDRGYEQYF.

As to this clone: The junction shows a germline mismatch at one end, possibly a read error. V usage is TRBV27 and J usage is TRBJ2-1, with TRBD1 matching 10 bases. Germline-derived CDR1 and CDR2 are MNHEY and SMNVEV (reference sequence). The CDR3 sequence is 15 residues long. The CDR3 reads CASSPRQGARNEQFF. CDR3 nucleotide sequence: TGCGCCAGCAGTCCCAGACAGGGGGCGCGGAATGAGCAGTTCTTC.

The chain links TRBV7-9 to TRBJ2-3, with TRBD1 identical over 12 bases. The CDR3 length is 16 residues. Germline CDR1 and CDR2: SEHNR and FQNEAQ (reference sequence). V lost 4 bases to trimming and J lost 3 bases; unmatched junction nucleotides: 5. CDR3 residues: CASSSGGQGATDTQYF. In DNA form, the CDR3 reads TGTGCCAGCAGCTCCGGGGGACAGGGGGCAACAGATACGCAGTATTTT.

This clone was picked up one time. V and J are TRBV15 and TRBJ2-5, with D tentatively TRBD1 (6 bases). This CDR3 is 15 amino acids long. The V gene lost 2 bases and the J gene lost 1 base, with 11 bases spanning the gap. Germline V gene data show CDR1 as LNHNV and CDR2 as YYDKDF (reference sequence). The CDR3 is CATSRIGQFQETQYF. The CDR3 nucleotides are TGTGCCACCAGCAGAATCGGACAGTTCCAAGAGACCCAGTACTTC.

This chain joins TRBV12-3 or TRBV12-4 and TRBJ1-1; the match to TRBD1 covers 9 bases. The V gene end was trimmed by 6 bases and the J gene end by 5 bases; junction bases not matched to a gene: 4. There are 13 residues in the CDR3. CDR3 residues: CASRSGTGTEAFF. As DNA, the CDR3 is TGTGCCAGCAGGTCCGGGACAGGGACTGAAGCTTTCTTT.

As regards this clone: Germline is not matched at one junction end, which may reflect a read error. The chain couples TRBV14 to TRBJ1-6; possible D gene TRBD1, 5 bases. CDR3 length: 13 amino acids. Per the germline V gene, CDR1 is SGHDN and CDR2 is FVKESK. CDR3 residues: CASSQTGWGSPSF. In nucleotides, the CDR3 is TGTGCCAGCAGCCAGACCGGATGGGGCAGTCCCTCGTTT.

This clone was counted once. CDR3 DNA sequence: TGTGCCAGCAGTTTAGCTAGTAGCGGGGGGGTTCGGTACGAGCAGTACTTC. Its translation: CASSLASSGGVRYEQYF. J is TRBJ2-7 and V is TRBV28; TRBD2 matches 11 bases. The germline gives CDR1 MDHEN, CDR2 SYDVKM. With 2 bases clipped from V and 4 bases from J, the junction kept 10 bases outside the gene matches. This CDR3 spans 17 amino acids. The variable domain in full, completed from reference TRBV28 and TRBJ2-7, reads DVKVTQSSRYLVKRTGEKVFLECVQDMDHENMFWYRQDPGLGLRLIYFSYDVKMKEKGDIPEGYSVSREKKERFSLILESASTNQTSMYLCASSLASSGGVRYEQYFGPGTRLTVT.

This clone was seen a few times. This chain connects TRBV30 to TRBJ2-1; TRBD2 might be the D (6 bases). Per the germline V gene, CDR1 is GTSNPN and CDR2 is SVGIG (reference sequence). Trimming took off 4 bases at V and 7 bases at J, with 20 bases between the two ends. The CDR3 has 15 residues. CDR3 sequence (DNA): TGTGCCTGGACCTCCGGGACTCCTTTTGAAAATGAGCAGTTCTTC. Encoded protein: CAWTSGTPFENEQFF.

Of note for this clone: An end of the junction differs from the germline gene, which may be a read error. The chain uses TRBV11-2 and TRBJ2-3; 11 nucleotides match TRBD2. Germline CDR1 and CDR2: SGHAT and FQNNGV. The length of the CDR3 is 13 residues. CDR3 region: CASSPSLAGGPNF. In nucleotides, the CDR3 is TGTGCCAGCAGCCCAAGCTTAGCGGGGGGGCCGAATTTT.

The J gene is TRBJ1-4, the V gene TRBV5-1; possibly TRBD1 for D (5 bases). Per germline, CDR1 SGHRS and CDR2 YFSETQ. The V end lost 2 bases, the J end lost 2 bases, and 13 bases lay between the germline ends. The CDR3 loop spans 16 amino acids. CDR3 sequence: CASSLGGAGTNEKLFF. As DNA, the CDR3 is TGCGCCAGCAGCTTAGGTGGGGCCGGTACTAATGAAAAACTGTTTTTT.

This clone came up once. V is TRBV3-1 (or the pseudogene TRBV3-2) and J is TRBJ1-5, with D unresolved. This CDR3 comprises 15 residues. The V and J ends lost 1 base and 6 bases respectively, with 13 bases between them. The germline V gene has CDR1 LGHDT and CDR2 YNNKEL (reference sequence). The CDR3: CASSQVPQPGQPQHF. DNA of the CDR3: TGTGCCAGCAGCCAAGTCCCACAACCGGGTCAGCCCCAGCATTTT.

This chain links TRBV5-1 with TRBJ2-2; 12 bases fit TRBD1. The CDR3 has 17 amino acids. The J segment lost 7 bases and the V segment lost 0 bases, leaving 7 bases of the junction unmatched. CDR1 and CDR2 (germline): SGHRS, YFSETQ. CDR3 bases: TGCGCCAGCAGCTTGGTAGCGGGACAGGGGGCCCACGGGGAGCTGTTTTTT. This sequence encodes CASSLVAGQGAHGELFF.

V and J are TRBV18 and TRBJ1-4, with TRBD1 as a possible D gene (6 bases). This CDR3 has 15 amino acids. V lost 4 bases to trimming and J lost 3 bases, with 12 bases between them. The germline V gene encodes CDR1 KGHSH and CDR2 LQKENI. Here the CDR3 reads CASSRRTVSNEKLFF. The CDR3 DNA is TGTGCCAGCTCACGGCGGACAGTTTCTAATGAAAAACTGTTTTTT.

This chain uses TRBV9 with TRBJ2-5, with 9 nucleotides matching TRBD2. Germline V gives CDR1 SGDLS, CDR2 YYNGEE. The CDR3 contains 16 residues. V shed 4 bases and J 4 bases; nucleotides not matched to a gene: 11. CDR3 sequence: CASSPYWREGLETQYF. The CDR3 DNA reads TGTGCCAGCAGCCCCTACTGGCGGGAGGGCTTAGAGACCCAGTACTTC.

As DNA, the CDR3 is TGCGCCAGCAGCTTGACTGGAGGGGTAAAAGAGCAGTTCTTC. This translates into CASSLTGGVKEQFF. The chain carries TRBV5-1 and TRBJ2-1; possible D gene TRBD2, 6 bases. The CDR3 totals 14 residues. Trimming cost V 1 base and J 10 bases, with 15 bases left between them. CDR1 is SGHRS, CDR2 YFSETQ, per germline.